This entry lists 20 T cell receptor beta chains sequenced from one sample in a study of T cells expressing NK-cell markers. For each CDR3 protein, TCRdb gives one entry from its re-call of the 5' RACE reads, without DNA. The sample yields about 550,000 distinct CDR3 sequences, of which the top ten take up approximately 3.5%. The sample taken for sequencing was blood T cells: a sorted CD56 or NKG2C T cell subset, CD4+ or CD8+ T cells, or bulk PBMC T cells (not recorded which). Receptors were obtained from a man between 18 and 35 years old in good health.

The chain is built from TRBV5-1 and TRBJ2-1; no DNA is available, so the TRBD1 call from TCRdb remains unchecked. Per the germline V gene, CDR1 is SGHRS and CDR2 is YFSETQ. CDR3 length: 14 amino acids. This CDR3 is CASSLGDSFNEQFF.

The chain recombines TRBV20-1 with TRBJ2-3. The CDR3 spans 13 residues. The germline V gene encodes CDR1 DFQATT and CDR2 SNEGSKA (reference sequence). The CDR3 loop reads CSARAAIGDTQYF.

The chain combines TRBV4-3 with TRBJ2-1; absent DNA, TCRdb's TRBD2 call cannot be checked. CDR1 is LGHNA and CDR2 is YSLEER in the germline V gene. This CDR3 spans 16 amino acids. CDR3 protein: CASSLGWTWRGNEQFF.

The chain employs TRBV15 and TRBJ2-2. Germline V gene lookup returns CDR1 LNHNV and CDR2 YYDKDF (reference sequence). The CDR3 totals 14 residues. The CDR3 sequence: CATSSGSLPGELFF.

J is TRBJ2-1 and V is TRBV5-1; checking the TCRdb D call of TRBD1 is not possible without DNA. Germline CDR1 SGHRS, CDR2 YFSETQ. The CDR3 covers 17 residues. The CDR3 protein is CASTFPASDRGSDEQFF.

This rearrangement joins TRBV28 to TRBJ1-3. CDR1 is MDHEN and CDR2 is SYDVKM in the germline V gene. The length of the CDR3 is 15 residues. This CDR3 reads CASSGPVRTGHTIYF.

The V and J genes are TRBV6-1 and TRBJ2-2. CDR3 length: 15 amino acids. CDR1 is MNHNS and CDR2 is SASEGT in the germline V gene. CDR3 in amino acids: CASSEGSLNTGELFF.

V is TRBV12-3 or TRBV12-4 and J is TRBJ1-4; there is no DNA to check the TCRdb D call of TRBD1. The CDR3 is 15 residues long. This chain's CDR3 is CASSSEGALREKLFF.

The genes are TRBV3-1 and TRBJ2-5; checking the TCRdb D call of TRBD1 is not possible without DNA. Germline V lookup: CDR1 LGHDT, CDR2 YNNKEL (reference sequence). This CDR3 has 14 amino acids. This CDR3 is CASSQVSGLETQYF.

This chain links TRBV4-1 with TRBJ2-1; TCRdb lists TRBD2, though no DNA is available to test this call. Germline V gene data show CDR1 as MGHRA and CDR2 as YSYEKL. The length of the CDR3 is 14 residues. This chain's CDR3 is CASRGLAGSDEQFF.

V usage is TRBV5-6 and J usage is TRBJ2-5. This CDR3 comprises 15 residues. Looked up from germline, CDR1 is SGHDT and CDR2 is YYEEEE. CDR3 sequence: CASSRRLGLQETQYF.

The V call is TRBV5-5, the J call TRBJ2-1; the D gene TCRdb calls, TRBD2, cannot be checked with no DNA. The CDR3 runs to 15 residues. Germline V gives CDR1 SGHKS, CDR2 YYEKEE (reference sequence). This CDR3 reads CASSLAGGWDNEQFF. The variable domain in full, with the rest retrieved from reference TRBV5-5 and TRBJ2-1, is DAGVTQSPTHLIKTRGQQVTLRCSPISGHKSVSWYQQVLGQGPQFIFQYYEKEERGRGNFPDRFSARQFPNYSSELNVNALLLGDSALYLCASSLAGGWDNEQFFGPGTRLTVL.

The J gene is TRBJ2-1, the V gene TRBV12-3 or TRBV12-4. This CDR3 is 15 amino acids long. CDR3 loop: CASSLRTTKRNEQFF.

The chain couples TRBV6-2 or TRBV6-3 to TRBJ2-2; TCRdb outputs TRBD1, but without DNA this stays unchecked. This CDR3 is built from 14 residues. The germline gives CDR1 MNHEY, CDR2 SVGEGT. The CDR3 loop reads CASGDRGIRRELFF.

This chain uses TRBV10-2 with TRBJ2-3; TCRdb proposes TRBD1, but this gene call is untestable without DNA. The CDR3 sequence is 14 residues long. The germline V gene encodes CDR1 WSHSY and CDR2 SAAADI. CDR3 sequence: CASAVGGSVGTQYF.

This chain links TRBV5-1 with TRBJ2-1; TCRdb proposes TRBD2, but this gene call is untestable without DNA. The CDR3 is 15 amino acids. The V gene's germline CDR1 is SGHRS and CDR2 YFSETQ. This CDR3 reads CASSSGSSGYNEQFF.

V is TRBV13 and J is TRBJ2-5; TCRdb reports TRBD1, a call that lacks DNA to check it against. Per germline, CDR1 PRHDT and CDR2 FYEKMQ (reference sequence). The CDR3 covers 15 residues. CDR3 sequence reads: CASSRLGQVQETQYF.

J is TRBJ2-1 and V is TRBV6-2 or TRBV6-3; absent DNA, TCRdb's TRBD2 call cannot be checked. The CDR3 runs to 16 residues. Germline loops: CDR1 MNHEY, CDR2 SVGEGT. This CDR3 is CASSSLAGEWDNEQFF.

This sequence joins TRBV27 and TRBJ2-1; there is no DNA to check the TCRdb D call of TRBD2. Looked up from germline, CDR1 is MNHEY and CDR2 is SMNVEV (reference sequence). The CDR3 consists of 17 residues. The chain's CDR3 is CASSPLPGGRQYNEQFF.

This sequence joins TRBV28 and TRBJ2-7; TCRdb indicates TRBD1, and absent DNA this call remains unverified. The CDR3 has 16 residues. CDR1 and CDR2 (germline): MDHEN, SYDVKM. The CDR3 loop reads CASSSPAPGQGNEQYF. The full variable domain, its missing parts supplied by reference TRBV28 and TRBJ2-7, is DVKVTQSSRYLVKRTGEKVFLECVQDMDHENMFWYRQDPGLGLRLIYFSYDVKMKEKGDIPEGYSVSREKKERFSLILESASTNQTSMYLCASSSPAPGQGNEQYFGPGTRLTVT.